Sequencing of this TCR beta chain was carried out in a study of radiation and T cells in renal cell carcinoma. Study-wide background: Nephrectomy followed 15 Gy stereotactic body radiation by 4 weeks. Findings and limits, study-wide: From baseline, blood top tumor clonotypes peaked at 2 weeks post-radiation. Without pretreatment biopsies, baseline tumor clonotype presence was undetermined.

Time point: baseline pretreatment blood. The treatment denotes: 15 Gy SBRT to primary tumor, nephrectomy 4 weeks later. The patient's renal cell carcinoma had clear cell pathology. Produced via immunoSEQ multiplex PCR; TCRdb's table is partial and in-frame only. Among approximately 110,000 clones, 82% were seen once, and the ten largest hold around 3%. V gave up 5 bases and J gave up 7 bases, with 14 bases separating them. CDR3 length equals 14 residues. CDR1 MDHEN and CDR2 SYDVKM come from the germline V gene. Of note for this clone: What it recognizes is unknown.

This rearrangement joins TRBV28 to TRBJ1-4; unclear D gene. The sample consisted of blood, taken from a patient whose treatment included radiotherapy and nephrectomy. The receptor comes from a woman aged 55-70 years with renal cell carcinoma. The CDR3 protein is CASSQQSPGEKLFF. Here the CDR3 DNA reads TGTGCCAGCAGTCAACAGAGTCCGGGTGAAAAACTGTTTTTT.